The 3 T cell receptor beta chains presented below share a single source sample, sequenced in a study of blood T cell repertoires in COVID-19 (dated by TCRdb to 2020 to 2021). Preparation of the library involved the immunoSEQ multiplex PCR assay. In its TCRdb copy, this immuneACCESS table keeps in-frame sequences only and misses some clones. Where compared with another copy, unresolved V genes explain less than half of these, and the others have no known cause. The sample profile shows about 230,000 clones; more than 75% of them were found once. The ten most abundant clones make up 15% to 17% of the sample. The sample consisted of PBMCs or T cells enriched from blood (not recorded which). The receptors stem from a man between 18 and 29 years old who had recovered from COVID-19.

As for this clone: The sample contains more than one DNA sequence encoding this CDR3. The rearrangement links TRBV12-3 or TRBV12-4 to TRBJ2-7; D not certain. The V end lost 6 bases, the J end lost 4 bases, and 13 bases lay between the germline ends. This CDR3 contains 13 residues. The CDR3 DNA is TGTGCCAGCAGCTTCTCAAGAGGTTACGAGCAGTACTTC. Encoded protein: CASSFSRGYEQYF.

The CDR3, as DNA: TGTGCCAGCAGCTCCCCGAAAGGGGGCGCGGGTGGCTACACCTTC. Residues: CASSSPKGGAGGYTF. V is TRBV5-4 and J is TRBJ1-2, with TRBD1 matching 7 bases. This CDR3 contains 15 residues. Trimming cost V 3 bases and J 7 bases; bases outside gene matches: 12. In germline, CDR1 is SGHNT, CDR2 YYREEE (reference sequence).

The chain links TRBV13 to TRBJ1-1, with TRBD1 matching over 8 bases. CDR1 is PRHDT, CDR2 FYEKMQ, per germline (reference sequence). The CDR3 is 12 residues long. Trimming cost V 5 bases and J 7 bases; bases outside gene matches: 3. The CDR3: CASSPGTGEAFF. CDR3 DNA sequence: TGTGCCAGCAGCCCAGGGACAGGTGAAGCTTTCTTT.